A single sample gave rise to the 21 T cell receptor beta chains below, sequenced in a study of blood T cell repertoires in COVID-19. TCRdb keeps only in-frame clones here, not all; method: immunoSEQ multiplex PCR. The table shows approximately 260,000 clones, with 65% to 90% occurring only once. Sequencing input: peripheral blood. These receptors all come from a woman aged 80 or over with active or convalescent COVID-19.

The chain is built from TRBV5-4 and TRBJ1-1; D is uncertain. V was clipped by 4 bases and J by 1 base, with 14 bases between them. The CDR3 has 15 amino acids. Looked up from germline, CDR1 is SGHNT and CDR2 is YYREEE (reference sequence). In DNA form, the CDR3 reads TGTGCCAGCAGCCCGTTTTCCGTATCGAACACTGAAGCTTTCTTT. It yields the protein CASSPFSVSNTEAFF.

This rearrangement joins TRBV5-4 to TRBJ2-5, with 10 bases that match TRBD1. The CDR3 has 15 amino acids. V lost 1 base to trimming and J lost 5 bases; unmatched junction nucleotides: 5. Germline CDR1 and CDR2: SGHNT and YYREEE (reference sequence). The CDR3 here is CASSLPGQGPETQYF. The CDR3 DNA reads as TGTGCCAGCAGCTTGCCGGGACAGGGGCCCGAGACCCAGTACTTC.

The chain is built from TRBV5-5 and TRBJ2-2; 8 bases agree with TRBD2. The CDR3 covers 15 residues. Trimming took 4 bases from V and 1 from J; bases not matched to a gene: 3. Per the germline V gene, CDR1 is SGHKS and CDR2 is YYEKEE (reference sequence). The CDR3 region is CASSALAGNTGELFF. Written as DNA, the CDR3 is TGTGCCAGCAGCGCGCTAGCGGGGAACACCGGGGAGCTGTTTTTT.

CDR3 amino acids: CASSYSKGPETQYF. DNA for the CDR3: TGTGCCAGCAGTTACTCTAAGGGGCCAGAGACCCAGTACTTC. The chain couples TRBV6-5 to TRBJ2-5, with a tentative D call TRBD1 (5 bases). Trimming took off 0 bases at V and 4 bases at J, with 9 bases between the two ends. CDR3 size: 14 residues. Per germline, CDR1 MNHEY and CDR2 SVGAGI.

This clone was counted between two and nine times. The chain recombines TRBV2 with TRBJ1-1; 9 bases are shared with TRBD1. V gave up 4 bases and J gave up 7 bases; unmatched junction bases: 4. Germline V gives CDR1 SNHLY, CDR2 FYNNEI. The CDR3 is made up of 13 amino acids. CDR3 bases: TGTGCCAGCAGTGGACAGGGGGGCGGTGAAGCTTTCTTT. Protein sequence: CASSGQGGGEAFF.

The chain combines TRBV2 with TRBJ1-3; D possibly corresponds to TRBD1 (6 bases). The V gene lost 5 bases and the J gene lost 1 base, with 15 bases spanning the gap. CDR3 length equals 16 residues. CDR1 and CDR2 from the germline V gene are SNHLY and FYNNEI. The CDR3 DNA reads TGTGCCAGCAGTCTTCTATCGACAGGATCTGGAAACACCATATATTTT. The encoded protein is CASSLLSTGSGNTIYF.

The chain is built from TRBV3-1 (or the pseudogene TRBV3-2) and TRBJ2-5; no reliable D call. Germline CDR1 LGHDT, CDR2 YNNKEL (reference sequence). Trimming took 1 base from V and 2 from J, leaving 8 bases between them. This CDR3 is 14 amino acids long. CDR3 in amino acids: CASSQGYLQETQYF. The CDR3 DNA follows: TGTGCCAGCAGCCAAGGGTACTTACAAGAGACCCAGTACTTC.

The V gene is TRBV4-1, the J gene TRBJ1-6, with TRBD1 matching 12 bases. This CDR3 spans 16 amino acids. The germline V gene has CDR1 MGHRA and CDR2 YSYEKL. V lost 0 bases, J lost 9 bases, and 3 bases stayed unmatched. CDR3 loop: CASSQEGQGATSPLHF. Here the CDR3 DNA reads TGCGCCAGCAGCCAAGAGGGACAGGGGGCAACTTCACCCCTCCACTTT.

The chain's CDR3 is CASSLPRGNTEAFF. CDR3 DNA: TGTGCCAGCAGTTTACCCAGGGGGAACACTGAAGCTTTCTTT. This chain uses TRBV28 with TRBJ1-1; D possibly corresponds to TRBD1 (6 bases). From germline, CDR1 is MDHEN and CDR2 SYDVKM. Between the trimmed V and J ends, which lost 2 bases and 1 base, there was a span of 8 bases. The CDR3 is 14 amino acids.

The V call is TRBV19, the J call TRBJ2-5; 12 bases are shared with TRBD1. With 3 bases clipped from V and 5 bases from J, the junction kept 10 bases outside the gene matches. The CDR3 extends over 17 amino acids. The germline CDR1 and CDR2 sequences are LNHDA and SQIVND (reference sequence). The CDR3 loop is CASSIHDGTGGFETQYF. CDR3 in DNA: TGTGCCAGTAGTATCCACGATGGGACAGGGGGCTTTGAGACCCAGTACTTC.

The J gene is TRBJ1-6, the V gene TRBV28; unclear D gene. Germline CDR1 is MDHEN and CDR2 is SYDVKM. This CDR3 is 13 amino acids long. V was pared by 6 bases and J by 8 bases, with 11 bases between. As DNA, the CDR3 is TGTGCCAGCAGCACTACGAGGGATTCACCCCTCCACTTT. Translating gives CASSTTRDSPLHF. The variable domain in full, with the rest retrieved from reference TRBV28 and TRBJ1-6, is DVKVTQSSRYLVKRTGEKVFLECVQDMDHENMFWYRQDPGLGLRLIYFSYDVKMKEKGDIPEGYSVSREKKERFSLILESASTNQTSMYLCASSTTRDSPLHFGNGTRLTVT.

V is TRBV5-1 and J is TRBJ2-3; 8 bases agree with TRBD1. Germline V CDR1 and CDR2: SGHRS, YFSETQ. V shed 5 bases, J shed 4 bases, and the junction held 6 bases outside the gene matches. CDR3 length equals 14 residues. CDR3 residues: CASSTGTGPDTQYF. The CDR3 coding sequence is TGCGCCAGCAGTACCGGGACAGGACCAGATACGCAGTATTTT. Supplemented by reference TRBV5-1 and TRBJ2-3, the full variable domain reads KAGVTQTPRYLIKTRGQQVTLSCSPISGHRSVSWYQQTPGQGLQFLFEYFSETQRNKGNFPGRFSGRQFSNSRSEMNVSTLELGDSALYLCASSTGTGPDTQYFGPGTRLTVL.

The chain carries TRBV6-1 and TRBJ1-6; possible D gene TRBD1, 6 bases. CDR3 length: 15 residues. Germline V gives CDR1 MNHNS, CDR2 SASEGT. V lost 2 bases and J 3 bases, leaving 8 bases between the germline ends. DNA of the CDR3: TGTGCCAGCAGTGAATCGGACAGCTATAATTCACCCCTCCACTTT. It specifies CASSESDSYNSPLHF.

V usage is TRBV29-1 and J usage is TRBJ1-6, with D unclear. The germline V gene encodes CDR1 SQVTM and CDR2 ANQGSEA. Trimming cost V 2 bases and J 6 bases, with 8 bases left between them. CDR3 length equals 13 residues. The CDR3 region has the DNA TGCAGCGTTGAAATTGAGATTAATTCACCCCTCCACTTT. Its translation is CSVEIEINSPLHF.

The V call is TRBV30, the J call TRBJ1-5, with D unclear. The CDR3 is made up of 14 amino acids. Germline V gives CDR1 GTSNPN, CDR2 SVGIG (reference sequence). The V and J ends lost 0 bases and 4 bases respectively, with 10 bases between them. CDR3 protein: CAWSVGLPNQPQHF. For the CDR3, the DNA is TGTGCCTGGAGTGTAGGACTCCCTAATCAGCCCCAGCATTTT.

V and J are TRBV6-4 and TRBJ2-1; D is unresolved. CDR1 and CDR2 from the germline V gene are MRHNA and SNTAGT. The V end lost 4 bases, the J end lost 5 bases, and 3 bases lay between the germline ends. The CDR3 is 11 residues long. CDR3 nucleotides: TGTGCCAGCAGTGCTAACAATGAGCAGTTCTTC. This encodes CASSANNEQFF.

This clone was seen a few times. This chain joins TRBV2 and TRBJ1-2, with 12 bases matching TRBD1. Germline values: CDR1 SNHLY, CDR2 FYNNEI. This CDR3 is built from 17 residues. After removal of 6 bases from V and 8 bases from J, the junction contained 16 bases not matched to a gene. CDR3 amino acids: CASRGNTGTGGAAGYTF. The CDR3 nucleotides are TGTGCCAGCAGAGGAAACACTGGGACAGGGGGCGCGGCAGGCTACACCTTC.

This clone was seen just once. The genes are TRBV30 and TRBJ1-2; D not resolved. This CDR3 is built from 13 residues. With 0 bases removed from V and 4 bases from J, the gap between germline ends came to 9 bases. Germline V gene data show CDR1 as GTSNPN and CDR2 as SVGIG (reference sequence). The CDR3 nucleotides are TGTGCCTGGAGTGTAGGACTCTCCTATGGCTACACCTTC. Translated: CAWSVGLSYGYTF.

This rearrangement joins TRBV2 to TRBJ2-7; TRBD1 matches 8 bases. Trimming removed 8 bases from V and 7 bases from J; junction bases left unmatched: 13. This CDR3 contains 14 residues. CDR1 and CDR2 from the germline V gene are SNHLY and FYNNEI. The CDR3 sequence is CASAGRTGRSEQYF. DNA for the CDR3: TGTGCCAGCGCGGGGAGGACAGGGCGGTCGGAGCAGTACTTC. Supplemented by reference TRBV2 and TRBJ2-7, the full variable domain reads EPEVTQTPSHQVTQMGQEVILRCVPISNHLYFYWYRQILGQKVEFLVSFYNNEISEKSEIFDDQFSVERPDGSNFTLKIRSTKLEDSAMYFCASAGRTGRSEQYFGPGTRLTVT.

The chain's CDR3 is CASTTGTAGNTIYF. The CDR3 coding sequence is TGTGCCAGCACCACCGGGACAGCCGGAAACACCATATATTTT. V and J are TRBV11-1 and TRBJ1-3; TRBD1 matches 7 bases. Germline trimming cut 7 bases from V and 4 bases from J; bases unmatched to any gene: 7. The CDR3 is 14 residues long. Germline CDR1 SGHAT, CDR2 FQDESV (reference sequence).

CDR3 region: CASSPSGNEQFF. CDR3 coding DNA: TGTGCCAGCAGTCCTAGCGGGAATGAGCAGTTCTTC. The chain employs TRBV11-3 and TRBJ2-1; 8 nucleotides align to TRBD2. The germline CDR1 and CDR2 sequences are SGHNT and YENEEA. The CDR3 runs to 12 residues. V was clipped by 6 bases and J by 7 bases; unmatched bases: 2.